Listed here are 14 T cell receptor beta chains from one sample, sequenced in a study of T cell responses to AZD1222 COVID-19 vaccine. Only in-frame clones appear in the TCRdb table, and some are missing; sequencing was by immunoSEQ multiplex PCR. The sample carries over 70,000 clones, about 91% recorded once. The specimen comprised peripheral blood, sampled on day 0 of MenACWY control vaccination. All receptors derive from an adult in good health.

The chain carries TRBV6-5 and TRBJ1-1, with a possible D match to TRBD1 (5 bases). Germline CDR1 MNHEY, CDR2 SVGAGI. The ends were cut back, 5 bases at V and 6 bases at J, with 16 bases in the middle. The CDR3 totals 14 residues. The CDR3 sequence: CASSQGRTSPEAFF. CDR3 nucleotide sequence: TGTGCCAGCAGTCAGGGACGGACGAGCCCTGAAGCTTTCTTT.

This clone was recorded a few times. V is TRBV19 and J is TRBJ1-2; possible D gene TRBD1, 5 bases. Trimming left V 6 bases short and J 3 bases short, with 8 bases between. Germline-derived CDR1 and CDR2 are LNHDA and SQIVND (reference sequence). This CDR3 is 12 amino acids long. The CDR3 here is CASSGQDYGYTF. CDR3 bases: TGTGCCAGTAGCGGACAAGACTATGGCTACACCTTC. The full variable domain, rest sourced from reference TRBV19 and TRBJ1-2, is DGGITQSPKYLFRKEGQNVTLSCEQNLNHDAMYWYRQDPGQGLRLIYYSQIVNDFQKGDIAEGYSVSREKKESFPLTVTSAQKNPTAFYLCASSGQDYGYTFGSGTRLTVV.

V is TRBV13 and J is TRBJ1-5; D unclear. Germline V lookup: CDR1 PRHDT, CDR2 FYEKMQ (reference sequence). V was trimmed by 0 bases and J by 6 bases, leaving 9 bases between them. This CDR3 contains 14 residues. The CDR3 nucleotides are TGTGCCAGCAGCTTAGGAGGGAACGGTCAGCCCCAGCATTTT. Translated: CASSLGGNGQPQHF.

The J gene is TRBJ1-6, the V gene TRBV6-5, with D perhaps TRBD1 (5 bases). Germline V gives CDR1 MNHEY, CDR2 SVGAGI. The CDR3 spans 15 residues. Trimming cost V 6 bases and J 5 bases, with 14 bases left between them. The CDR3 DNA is TGTGCCAGCAGCCAGGGCGACAGAAATAATTCACCCCTCCACTTT. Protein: CASSQGDRNNSPLHF.

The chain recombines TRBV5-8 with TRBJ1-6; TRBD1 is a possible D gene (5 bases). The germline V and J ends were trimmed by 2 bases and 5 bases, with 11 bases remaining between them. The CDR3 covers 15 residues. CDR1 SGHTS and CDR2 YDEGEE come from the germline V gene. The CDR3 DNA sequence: TGTGCCAGCAGCTTATCCAGGGCCGATAATTCACCCCTCCACTTT. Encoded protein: CASSLSRADNSPLHF.

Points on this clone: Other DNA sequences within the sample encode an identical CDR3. CDR3 in amino acids: CASSPDSLNQPQHF. CDR3 nucleotide sequence: TGCGCCAGCAGCCCGGACAGCCTCAATCAGCCCCAGCATTTT. J is TRBJ1-5 and V is TRBV5-1; TRBD1 might be the D (6 bases). Germline V CDR1 and CDR2: SGHRS, YFSETQ. CDR3 size: 14 residues. The V end was cut by 4 bases, the J end by 3 bases, with 11 bases between.

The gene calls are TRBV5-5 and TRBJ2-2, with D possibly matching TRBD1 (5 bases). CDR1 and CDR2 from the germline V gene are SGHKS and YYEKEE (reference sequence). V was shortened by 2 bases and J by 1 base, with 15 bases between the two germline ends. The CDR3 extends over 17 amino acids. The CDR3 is CASSLNRLGLNTGELFF. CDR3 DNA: TGTGCCAGCAGCTTAAATAGATTGGGGCTGAACACCGGGGAGCTGTTTTTT.

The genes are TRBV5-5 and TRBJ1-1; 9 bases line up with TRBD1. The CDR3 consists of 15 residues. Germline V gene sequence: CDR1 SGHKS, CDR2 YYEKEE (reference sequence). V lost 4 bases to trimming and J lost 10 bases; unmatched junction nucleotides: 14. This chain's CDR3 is CASSLYTGGGLGAFF. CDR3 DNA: TGTGCCAGCAGCCTCTACACAGGGGGCGGGCTCGGAGCTTTCTTT.

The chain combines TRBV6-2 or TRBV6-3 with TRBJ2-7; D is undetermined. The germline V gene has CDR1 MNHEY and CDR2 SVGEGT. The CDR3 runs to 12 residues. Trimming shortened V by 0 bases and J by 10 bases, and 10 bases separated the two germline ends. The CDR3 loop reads CASSYSTATQYF. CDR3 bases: TGTGCCAGCAGTTACTCGACTGCAACACAGTACTTC.

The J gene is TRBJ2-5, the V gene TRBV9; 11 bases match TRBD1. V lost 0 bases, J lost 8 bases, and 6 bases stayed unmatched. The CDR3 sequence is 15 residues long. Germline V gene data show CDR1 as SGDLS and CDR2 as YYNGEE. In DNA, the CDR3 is TGTGCCAGCAGCGTAGCTCTCGGACAGGGGGCCACCCAGTACTTC. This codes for CASSVALGQGATQYF.

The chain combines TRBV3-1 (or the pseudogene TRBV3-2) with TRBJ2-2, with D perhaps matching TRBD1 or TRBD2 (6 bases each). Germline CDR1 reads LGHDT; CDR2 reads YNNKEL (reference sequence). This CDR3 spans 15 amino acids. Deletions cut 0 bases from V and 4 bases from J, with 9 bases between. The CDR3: CASSQEGGPTGELFF. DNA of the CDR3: TGTGCCAGCAGCCAAGAAGGGGGGCCCACCGGGGAGCTGTTTTTT.

The CDR3 is CASSSSGQGNTIYF. CDR3 nucleotide sequence: TGCGCCAGCAGCTCCTCGGGACAGGGGAACACCATATATTTT. V is TRBV5-1 and J is TRBJ1-3; 10 nucleotides align to TRBD1. Unmatched junction bases numbered 4, after V lost 3 bases and J lost 7 bases. The CDR3 covers 14 residues. The V gene's germline CDR1 is SGHRS and CDR2 YFSETQ.

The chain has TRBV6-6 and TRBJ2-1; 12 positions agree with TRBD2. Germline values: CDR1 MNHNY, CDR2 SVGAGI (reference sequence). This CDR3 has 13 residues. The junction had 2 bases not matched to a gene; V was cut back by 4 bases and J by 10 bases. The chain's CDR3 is CASSSGLAGEQFF. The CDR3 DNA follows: TGTGCCAGCAGTTCGGGACTAGCGGGCGAGCAGTTCTTC.

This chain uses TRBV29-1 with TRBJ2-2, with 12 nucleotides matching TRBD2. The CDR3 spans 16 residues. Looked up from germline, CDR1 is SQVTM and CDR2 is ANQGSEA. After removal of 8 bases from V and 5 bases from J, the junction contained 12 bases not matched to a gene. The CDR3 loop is CSTQGSLAGGTGELFF. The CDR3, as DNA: TGCAGCACTCAGGGGAGTCTAGCGGGAGGGACCGGGGAGCTGTTTTTT.